This T cell receptor beta chain is drawn from a study of CD8 T cells in Susac syndrome. It was negative isolation that provided the CD8+ and CD4+ T cells, whereas TEMRA cells were enriched by FACS. Random hexamers were used to reverse transcribe about 0.5 to 1 ug of RNA. With immunoSEQ multiplex PCR, TCR beta CDR3 was amplified across 54 Vbeta and 13 Jbeta. TCRdb itself ran the immunoSEQ multiplex PCR reads through MiXCR, one entry per CDR3 protein. The table has 150,000 or so distinct CDR3 sequences, around 94% seen once. The specimen was CD4+ T cells from PBMCs. The receptor was derived from a human donor in good health.

The CDR3 DNA reads as TGTGCCAGCAGCCAGGGACTAGCGGGGTACAATGAGCAGTTCTTC. It specifies CASSQGLAGYNEQFF. This sequence joins TRBV3-1 and TRBJ2-1, with TRBD2 identical over 13 bases. The J segment lost 4 bases and the V segment lost 3 bases, leaving 0 bases of the junction unmatched. Germline-derived CDR1 and CDR2 are LGHDT and YNNKEL (reference sequence). This CDR3 is 15 amino acids long.